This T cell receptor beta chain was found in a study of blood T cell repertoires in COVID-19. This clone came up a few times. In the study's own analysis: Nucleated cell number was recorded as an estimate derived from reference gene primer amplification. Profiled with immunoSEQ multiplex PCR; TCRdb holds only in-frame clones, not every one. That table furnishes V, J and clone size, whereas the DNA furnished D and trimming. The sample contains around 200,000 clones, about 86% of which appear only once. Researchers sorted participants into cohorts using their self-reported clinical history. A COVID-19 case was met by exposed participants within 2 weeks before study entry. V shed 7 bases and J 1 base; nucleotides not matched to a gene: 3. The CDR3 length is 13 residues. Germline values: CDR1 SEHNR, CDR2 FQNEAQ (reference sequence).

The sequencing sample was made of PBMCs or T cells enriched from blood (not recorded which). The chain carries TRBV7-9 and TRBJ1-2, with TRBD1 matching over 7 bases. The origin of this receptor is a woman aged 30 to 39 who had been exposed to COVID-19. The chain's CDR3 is CASTNRGNYGYTF. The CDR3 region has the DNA TGTGCCAGCACGAACAGGGGTAACTATGGCTACACCTTC.